This TCR beta chain was found in a study of shared clonotypes between healthy human individuals. Unsorted PBMC DNA was sequenced on ten immunoSEQ deep assay plates. The data were produced by immunoSEQ multiplex PCR, yet TCRdb's version contains in-frame clones alone and is incomplete. The profile shows 450,000 to 650,000 clones, just over 75% of them singletons. Germline lookup yields CDR1 MNHEY and CDR2 SVGAGI. V was cut by 5 bases and J by 3 bases, with 8 bases left in between. This CDR3 region has 13 residues. This clone was seen only once. Input material: PBMCs. The J gene is TRBJ1-5, the V gene TRBV6-5, with D possibly TRBD1 on 5 matching bases. The sequence was collected from a middle-aged woman in good health. Some clones in this sample may be carry-over from other donors' samples. The CDR3 DNA reads TGTGCCAGCAGTCGACAGATCAATCAGCCCCAGCATTTT. It specifies CASSRQINQPQHF.